The clone carrying this T cell receptor beta chain has just a few counts. Its antigen is not known. As it was prepared, the TCRbeta library received unique molecular identifiers. A single record per CDR3 protein comes from TCRdb applying MiXCR to the PCR reads. The table includes about 300,000 distinct CDR3 sequences, roughly 7.8% detected once. V was pared by 3 bases and J by 7 bases, with 5 bases of the junction left unmatched. The CDR3 length is 14 residues. The germline CDR1 and CDR2 sequences are MNHEY and SMNVEV (reference sequence). These data are taken from a study of T-cell reconstitution after alpha-beta-depleted transplantation in children. Study results and caveats: T-cell numbers and diversity, one year after transplant, stemmed largely from T cells that were newly produced. Some patients' high day-60 TCRbeta diversity was attributed to recipient cells surviving conditioning. Alpha-beta T cells present about two months after transplant were reported to originate from several hundred expanded graft clones.

The receptor was derived from a female patient aged 2-9 years who had a stem cell transplant for Fanconi anemia, so the T cells may come from the graft donor. The sample here was peripheral blood, taken 360 days after TCRalphabeta/CD19-depleted stem cell transplant. V is TRBV27 and J is TRBJ1-5, with 8 nucleotides matching TRBD1. The CDR3 coding sequence is TGTGCCAGCAGTTTGGACAGGGCCGGACAGCCCCAGCATTTT. This gives the protein CASSLDRAGQPQHF.